The 18 T cell receptor beta chains given below trace back to one sample, sequenced in a study of cytomegalovirus exposure and HLA in healthy donors. The PCR used 60 Vbeta and 13 Jbeta primers. Repertoires were generated with immunoSEQ multiplex PCR, while TCRdb's copy carries only in-frame clones and drops some. The sample lists 77,000 or so clones, under 80% occurring once. What was sequenced was PBMCs. The receptors shown here come from a man aged 35 to 55 in good health and CMV-seronegative.

V is TRBV28 and J is TRBJ1-5; D is unclear. Germline V lookup: CDR1 MDHEN, CDR2 SYDVKM. The V end was cut by 6 bases, the J end by 9 bases, with 9 bases between. CDR3 size: 11 residues. The CDR3 region is CASRTEVPQHF. CDR3 in DNA: TGTGCCAGCAGGACGGAGGTGCCCCAGCATTTT.

This rearrangement joins TRBV7-9 to TRBJ2-7; tentatively, D is TRBD2 (6 bases). CDR3 size: 15 residues. CDR1 is SEHNR and CDR2 is FQNEAQ in the germline V gene (reference sequence). The V gene lost 5 bases and the J gene lost 7 bases, with 21 bases spanning the gap. Here the CDR3 reads CASSPGGSGAGEQYF. CDR3 bases: TGTGCCAGCAGCCCTGGGGGTAGCGGAGCTGGGGAGCAGTACTTC.

The rearrangement links TRBV18 to TRBJ2-5, with 7 positions matching TRBD2. Trimming removed 0 bases from V and 5 bases from J; junction bases left unmatched: 9. Germline loops: CDR1 KGHSH, CDR2 LQKENI. The CDR3 length is 16 residues. CDR3 sequence reads: CASSPPAGRGAETQYF. In nucleotides, the CDR3 is TGTGCCAGCTCACCACCAGCGGGGCGCGGAGCGGAGACCCAGTACTTC.

The gene calls are TRBV28 and TRBJ2-2; perhaps TRBD1 as D (7 bases). CDR3 length: 15 residues. CDR1 and CDR2 (germline): MDHEN, SYDVKM. V was shortened by 6 bases and J by 3 bases, with 14 bases between the two germline ends. CDR3 region: CASRHSGGYTGELFF. CDR3 bases: TGTGCCAGCAGACACTCAGGGGGGTACACCGGGGAGCTGTTTTTT. Combining the CDR3 with reference TRBV28 and TRBJ2-2 gives the whole variable domain DVKVTQSSRYLVKRTGEKVFLECVQDMDHENMFWYRQDPGLGLRLIYFSYDVKMKEKGDIPEGYSVSREKKERFSLILESASTNQTSMYLCASRHSGGYTGELFFGEGSRLTVL.

The chain joins TRBV6-1 to TRBJ2-7; D is unclear. Germline CDR1 is MNHNS and CDR2 is SASEGT. V shed 8 bases and J shed 7 bases, with 24 bases lying between them. This CDR3 has 15 amino acids. The CDR3 is CASPPRPASSYEQYF. CDR3 coding DNA: TGTGCCAGCCCCCCCCGGCCAGCTTCTAGTTATGAGCAGTACTTC.

As for this clone: One end of the junction does not line up with germline, which may come from a read error. V is TRBV28 and J is TRBJ2-6, with a possible D match to TRBD1 (5 bases). The CDR3 contains 17 residues. CDR1 and CDR2 from the germline V gene are MDHEN and SYDVKM. CDR3 loop: CASSFSPSSSGANGLTF. The DNA for the CDR3 is TGTGCCAGCAGTTTTAGCCCTAGTTCCTCTGGGGCCAACGGCCTGACTTTC.

The chain is built from TRBV7-9 and TRBJ2-7; 7 bases fit TRBD1. The germline CDR1 and CDR2 sequences are SEHNR and FQNEAQ (reference sequence). The CDR3 length is 14 residues. V shed 4 bases and J 8 bases; nucleotides not matched to a gene: 11. CDR3 nucleotide sequence: TGTGCCAGCAGCTCGACAGGGTCAGGGGACAAGCAGTACTTC. Residues: CASSSTGSGDKQYF.

As regards this clone: At one boundary the junction diverges from the germline segment, which might be a read error. The chain employs TRBV7-9 and TRBJ1-4; 7 bases align to TRBD1. Looked up from germline, CDR1 is SEHNR and CDR2 is FQNEAQ (reference sequence). This CDR3 is 15 amino acids long. The CDR3: CSSSVLTGTNEKLFF. The CDR3 DNA is TGTTCCAGCAGCGTGCTGACAGGGACTAATGAAAAACTGTTTTTT.

This clone was seen only once. The chain employs TRBV4-2 and TRBJ2-1, with a tentative D call TRBD2 (6 bases). There are 16 residues in the CDR3. V was pared by 1 base and J by 6 bases, with 16 bases between. Germline CDR1 is LGHNA and CDR2 is YNFKEQ. The CDR3 nucleotides are TGTGCCAGCAGCCAAGGGTACGGGAGTACGGGCAATGAGCAGTTCTTC. This gives the protein CASSQGYGSTGNEQFF.

The chain combines TRBV11-1 with TRBJ2-4; D is perhaps TRBD1 (6 bases). CDR1 is SGHAT and CDR2 is FQDESV in the germline V gene (reference sequence). The CDR3 is 13 residues long. V lost 2 bases and J lost 6, with 8 bases in between. This chain's CDR3 is CASSLLGGNIQYF. In DNA, the CDR3 is TGTGCCAGCAGCTTATTAGGGGGAAACATTCAGTACTTC.

The CDR3 DNA sequence: TGCGCCAGCAGCTTGCAGGGAATCCAAGAGACCCAGTACTTC. This gives the protein CASSLQGIQETQYF. V is TRBV5-1 and J is TRBJ2-5, with D possibly being TRBD1 (5 bases). The V gene's germline CDR1 is SGHRS and CDR2 YFSETQ. Trimming stripped 1 base from V and 1 base from J, with 8 bases between. The CDR3 is made up of 14 amino acids.

The chain employs TRBV28 and TRBJ1-5; D is ambiguous. With 5 bases removed from V and 0 bases from J, the gap between germline ends came to 5 bases. Germline loops: CDR1 MDHEN, CDR2 SYDVKM. The CDR3 runs 13 residues. CDR3 DNA: TGTGCCAGCAGTCCAGATAGCAATCAGCCCCAGCATTTT. Translation gives CASSPDSNQPQHF.

The gene calls are TRBV28 and TRBJ1-2; D gene ambiguous. CDR3 length: 13 amino acids. Germline lookup yields CDR1 MDHEN and CDR2 SYDVKM. V lost 3 bases and J lost 4, with 9 bases in between. The CDR3 DNA sequence: TGTGCCAGCAGTTTTCCCGCGCGCTATGGCTACACCTTC. Its protein is CASSFPARYGYTF.

Only one count was recorded for this clone. The chain is built from TRBV7-3 and TRBJ2-2, with 8 bases aligning to TRBD2. CDR1 is SGHTA, CDR2 FQGTGA, per germline. This CDR3 has 16 amino acids. Trimming removed 5 bases from V and 8 bases from J; junction bases left unmatched: 13. This CDR3 is CASSAFSGTRQGELFF. The CDR3 DNA reads TGTGCCAGCAGCGCTTTCTCCGGGACTAGACAAGGGGAGCTGTTTTTT.

CDR3 protein: CSVEIWASGGRPEQFF. In DNA form, the CDR3 reads TGCAGCGTTGAGATTTGGGCTAGCGGGGGGCGTCCAGAGCAGTTCTTC. The rearrangement joins TRBV29-1 to TRBJ2-1, with 11 bases matching TRBD2. The germline V gene encodes CDR1 SQVTM and CDR2 ANQGSEA. The CDR3 contains 16 residues. V lost 3 bases to trimming and J lost 10 bases; unmatched junction nucleotides: 14.

The genes are TRBV30 and TRBJ2-1, with TRBD2 matching over 14 bases. V lost 3 bases, J lost 6 bases, and 10 bases stayed unmatched. The CDR3 totals 17 residues. Looked up from germline, CDR1 is GTSNPN and CDR2 is SVGIG (reference sequence). Written as DNA, the CDR3 is TGTGCCTGGAGCCTGGGGACTAGCGGGAGTCCCGGCAATGAGCAGTTCTTC. Its protein is CAWSLGTSGSPGNEQFF.

Comment on this clone: The junction differs from germline at one of its ends, possibly a read error. J is TRBJ1-2 and V is TRBV7-9; weak D call: TRBD1 (6 bases). The germline gives CDR1 SEHNR, CDR2 FQNEAQ (reference sequence). The CDR3 spans 16 residues. The CDR3 region is CSSSPYSLDSGSGYTF. The CDR3 DNA follows: TGTTCCAGCAGCCCGTACAGTCTGGACAGCGGATCTGGCTACACCTTC.

The V call is TRBV30, the J call TRBJ2-7, with 10 bases that match TRBD1. Germline-derived CDR1 and CDR2 are GTSNPN and SVGIG (reference sequence). Germline trimming cut 1 base from V and 3 bases from J; bases unmatched to any gene: 3. This CDR3 contains 14 residues. CDR3 protein: CAWSATGGIYEQYF. The CDR3 DNA is TGTGCCTGGAGTGCGACAGGGGGCATCTACGAGCAGTACTTC.